This T cell receptor beta chain originates from a study of T cell responses to AZD1222 COVID-19 vaccine. Study outcomes and limitations: After the peak T cell response, and only then, were repertoires sampled. The donor group comprised mostly white British people and more females; the analysis possibly underestimated clonal diversity. Across spike, vaccine-associated CD4 TCRs were found, dominant at 160-218 and 743-854.

A remark on this clone: The antigen is not known.

Sequencing was performed with immunoSEQ multiplex PCR; in TCRdb, only in-frame clones are kept and a portion is missing. This table holds some 130,000 clones, around nine tenths found once. J lost 8 bases, V lost 0 bases, and 9 bases had no gene match. The CDR3 length is 15 residues. Germline V lookup: CDR1 LGHNA, CDR2 YSLEER. The sequence derives from an adult in good health. Source: peripheral blood, taken on day 0 of AZD1222 vaccination. This chain joins TRBV4-3 and TRBJ1-2, with 7 bases lining up with TRBD1. The DNA of the CDR3 is TGCGCCAGCAGCCAAGATCCGAGATGGGACAGCGGCTACACCTTC. This sequence encodes CASSQDPRWDSGYTF.